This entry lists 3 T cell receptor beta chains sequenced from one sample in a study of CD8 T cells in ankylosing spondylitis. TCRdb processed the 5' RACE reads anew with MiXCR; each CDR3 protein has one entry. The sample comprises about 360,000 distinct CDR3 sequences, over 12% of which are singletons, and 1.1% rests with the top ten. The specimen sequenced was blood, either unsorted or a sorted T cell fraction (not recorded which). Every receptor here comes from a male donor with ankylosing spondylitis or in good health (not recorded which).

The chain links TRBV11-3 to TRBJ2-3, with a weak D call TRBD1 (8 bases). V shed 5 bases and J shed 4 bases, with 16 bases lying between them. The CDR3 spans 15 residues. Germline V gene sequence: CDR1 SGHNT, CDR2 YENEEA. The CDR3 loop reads CASSARQGRADTQYF. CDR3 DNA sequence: TGTGCCAGCAGCGCCCGACAGGGGAGGGCAGATACGCAGTATTTT.

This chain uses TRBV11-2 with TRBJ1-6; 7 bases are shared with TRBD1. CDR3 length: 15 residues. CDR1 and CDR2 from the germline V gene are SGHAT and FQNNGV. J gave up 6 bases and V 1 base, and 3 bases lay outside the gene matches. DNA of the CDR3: TGTGCCAGCAGCTTAGGTACAGGGGCTAATTCACCCCTCCACTTT. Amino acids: CASSLGTGANSPLHF.

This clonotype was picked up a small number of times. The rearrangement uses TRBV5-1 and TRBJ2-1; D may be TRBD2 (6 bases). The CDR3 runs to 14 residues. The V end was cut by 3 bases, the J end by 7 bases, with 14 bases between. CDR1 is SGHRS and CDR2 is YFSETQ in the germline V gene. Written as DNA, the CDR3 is TGCGCCAGCAGCTACGGGGGAGAGATTAATGAGCAGTTCTTC. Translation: CASSYGGEINEQFF. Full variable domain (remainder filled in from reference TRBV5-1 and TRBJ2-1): KAGVTQTPRYLIKTRGQQVTLSCSPISGHRSVSWYQQTPGQGLQFLFEYFSETQRNKGNFPGRFSGRQFSNSRSEMNVSTLELGDSALYLCASSYGGEINEQFFGPGTRLTVL.